This T cell receptor beta chain emerged from a study of CD8+ T cells in alopecia areata. About the study: The drug, oral tofacitinib, was given to treated patients at 5 to 10 mg twice daily. Findings of the study overall: Clarity of TCR sharing across patients fell short of that in mice, possibly HLA-related.

Those with alopecia areata gave lesional scalp punch biopsies and peripheral blood. The length of the CDR3 is 15 residues. V was shortened by 1 base and J by 2 bases, with 12 bases between the two germline ends. Germline CDR1 MNHEY, CDR2 SMNVEV (reference sequence). With regard to this clone: Its matching antigen is unknown.

cDNA prepared by RNA extraction and subsequent reverse transcription served as the template for sequencing. TCRdb's copy holds only in-frame clones and misses some; the assay was immunoSEQ multiplex PCR. The sample lists approximately 140,000 clones; around 87% were seen once. The receptor was isolated from a human donor with alopecia areata. The specimen was CD8+ T cells sorted from blood, collected at week 0. J is TRBJ2-7 and V is TRBV27; a possible D gene is TRBD1 (6 bases). Here the CDR3 DNA reads TGTGCCAGCAGTTTATTGCGGACAGTAACCTACGAGCAGTACTTC. This translates into CASSLLRTVTYEQYF.